This TCR beta chain appears in the sequencing data of a study of identical twins. General study findings and limits: Memory repertoires showed no such pattern, whereas abundant cord blood beta clonotypes carried fewer insertions.

TCRdb ran MiXCR on the 5' RACE reads and lists one entry per CDR3 protein. The table includes 200,000 to 250,000 distinct CDR3 sequences, 5% to 7% detected once. With 0 bases removed from V and 4 bases from J, the gap between germline ends came to 0 bases. Germline CDR1 is SQVTM and CDR2 is ANQGSEA. CDR3 length equals 10 residues. The sample holds many counts of this clonotype. Antigen: not known. The sample was also reused in another study, on T cells expressing NK-cell markers.

Specimen: CD8+ T cells sorted from blood. The chain has TRBV29-1 and TRBJ1-1; D remains ambiguous. The sequence was obtained from a woman aged 18-35 years in good health. The CDR3 here is CSVEDTEAFF. In DNA, the CDR3 is TGCAGCGTTGAAGACACTGAAGCTTTCTTT.